A single T cell receptor (beta chain) is shown here with its context. The table lists this clonotype with a few counts. There is no known antigen for this receptor. The record has no base qualities; no much larger clone is one base away. Ficoll-Paque density gradient centrifugation was used to isolate PBMCs. The sample is drawn from a study of T-cell memory formation after mild COVID-19 (dated by TCRdb to the early 2020s). For context, the study as a whole: TCR sequence clusters from the two donors were largely donor specific. The cohort comprised two young, previously healthy adult volunteers, one female and one male. In a couple of donors, T-cell clones that expanded and contracted after mild COVID-19 were tracked by sequencing TCRalpha and TCRbeta repertoires over time. General findings and caveats noted by the study authors: Contracting CD4+ clones appeared mostly in the CM and EM memory subsets, whereas CD8+ clones were enriched in EMRA. The detection of some responding clones in pre-infection memory suggests that pre-existing cross-reactive memory T cells joined the SARS-CoV-2 response. Clones that contracted from day 15 to 85 showed balanced CD4/CD8 phenotypes, whereas a second wave of clones that expanded from day 15 to 37 leaned towards CD4+. The second-wave clones that peaked on day 37 were not confirmed to be SARS-CoV-2 specific. Only a couple of mild cases were covered by the study, and larger cohorts that include severe cases with pre-infection samples were considered necessary.

The CDR3, from cysteine to phenylalanine, totals 14 residues. CDR3 DNA only is kept here, 42 bases in frame from base 1. V is pared back by 5 bases and J by 10 bases, with 18 bases lying between the germline termini. The germline V gene provides CDR1 SGHAT and CDR2 FQNNGV. The reads were generated on an Illumina NovaSeq 6000. TCRalpha and TCRbeta cDNA libraries were constructed by 5'RACE with constant-segment primers, with sample barcodes and unique molecular identifiers being introduced. RNA was extracted from every sample with Trizol reagent. Libraries were amplified in two PCR steps, with a second sample barcode and Illumina TruSeq adapters added in the second step. Libraries were sequenced on an Illumina NovaSeq with 2 x 150 bp paired-end reads. The source study handled its data this way. With migec v1.2.7, reads were demultiplexed and then collapsed into UMI-guided consensus sequences. Using mixcr v2.1.11, the UMI consensuses were aligned to TRA and TRB V and J templates and assembled into clonotypes. A clonotype was counted as expanded or contracted only if both edgeR and NoisET called the change significant, with noise models trained on biological replicates. For edgeR calls, the cutoffs were a false discovery rate-adjusted p below 0.01 and a log2 fold-change threshold of 1. PCA with hierarchical clustering of max-normalized trajectories of the 1000 most abundant clonotypes was used as exploratory dynamics analysis. Separately sequenced CD4+ and CD8+ repertoires were used to assign a CD4 or CD8 phenotype to each responding clone. TCRdb itself trimmed the public reads at Q25 with fastp, ran MiXCR and retained productive beta chains. For every CDR3 protein sequence, its rows merge into one entry that carries the most common genes and DNA. The V and J calls come from TCRdb's annotation, not from the publication. The sample includes about 240,000 distinct CDR3 sequences, with 7.5% to 10% observed a single time. Of the sample, 22% falls within the top ten clones.

The rearrangement combines TRBV11-2 with TRBJ2-1; a weak D assignment points to TRBD2 (6 bases agree). This TCR derives from a man younger than 35 who had mild COVID-19 (a few samples of this study predate the infection). The sample titles of this study are shuffled in the database, so cell type and time point are left out; the donor was told from shared clones. The sequenced sample was PBMCs or a T cell subset sorted from them (not recorded which). The nucleotides are TGTGCCAGCAGCCCAGACCGCGGGGTCTACGAGCAGTTCTTC. It encodes CASSPDRGVYEQFF. With all but the CDR3 taken from the reference TRBV11-2 and TRBJ2-1 genes, the full variable domain is: EAGVAQSPRYKIIEKRQSVAFWCNPISGHATLYWYQQILGQGPKLLIQFQNNGVVDDSQLPKDRFSAERLKGVDSTLKIQPAKLEDSAVYLCASSPDRGVYEQFFGPGTRLTVL.